The 7 T cell receptor beta chains listed next were all sequenced from one sample in a study of the immune and genomic landscape of osteosarcoma. Data came from immunoSEQ multiplex PCR; TCRdb stores just in-frame clones and leaves some out. The data contain 6,000 to 7,000 clones, about two thirds of them seen just once; the ten biggest clones take up approximately 16%. Poor-prognosis osteosarcoma patients supplied post-treatment primary, local recurrence and metastasis tumor specimens. Sequences were obtained from osteosarcoma tumor tissue from the lung. The receptor source for this set is a human donor with osteosarcoma.

This chain links TRBV28 with TRBJ2-5, with TRBD2 matching 9 bases. The CDR3 length is 17 residues. V lost 7 bases to trimming and J lost 5 bases; unmatched junction nucleotides: 17. CDR1 is MDHEN, CDR2 SYDVKM, per germline. The CDR3 loop reads CASNPGGGGRARETQYF. The CDR3, as DNA: TGTGCCAGCAACCCAGGGGGAGGCGGGAGGGCCCGGGAGACCCAGTACTTC.

The V and J genes are TRBV5-1 and TRBJ2-1; 10 positions agree with TRBD1. The CDR3 sequence is 13 residues long. Trimming at V came to 4 bases and at J to 10 bases, leaving 5 bases not matched to a gene. CDR1 is SGHRS and CDR2 is YFSETQ in the germline V gene. The DNA for the CDR3 is TGCGCCAGCAGCGCCGGGACAGGGGACGAGCAGTTCTTC. Protein sequence: CASSAGTGDEQFF.

The V and J genes are TRBV6-5 and TRBJ2-7; perhaps TRBD2 as D (6 bases). The CDR3 covers 13 residues. Looked up from germline, CDR1 is MNHEY and CDR2 is SVGAGI. Deletions cut 7 bases from V and 1 base from J, with 11 bases between. CDR3 in amino acids: CASIPGRSYEQYF. The CDR3 bases are TGTGCCAGCATTCCCGGGAGATCCTACGAGCAGTACTTC.

The table lists this clone with a count of one. The chain combines TRBV4-1 with TRBJ1-3; D unclear. Germline V CDR1 and CDR2: MGHRA, YSYEKL. V shed 4 bases and J shed 0 bases, with 13 bases lying between them. This CDR3 has 16 amino acids. The CDR3 loop reads CASSPTDVSSGNTIYF. The CDR3 bases are TGCGCCAGCAGCCCAACGGACGTAAGCTCTGGAAACACCATATATTTT.

V usage is TRBV2 and J usage is TRBJ1-1, with TRBD1 matching 8 bases. The CDR3 runs to 17 residues. Germline lookup yields CDR1 SNHLY and CDR2 FYNNEI. V dropped 4 bases and J dropped 5; count of bases not matched to a gene: 15. This chain's CDR3 is CASSGAKGQGIRTEAFF. The CDR3 DNA is TGTGCCAGCAGTGGAGCTAAAGGACAGGGAATAAGAACTGAAGCTTTCTTT.

For the CDR3, the DNA is TGTGCCAGCAGCCCCCGACTGAACACTGAAGCTTTCTTT. Amino acids: CASSPRLNTEAFF. V is TRBV11-1 and J is TRBJ1-1; no clear D gene. From germline, CDR1 is SGHAT and CDR2 FQDESV (reference sequence). The CDR3 sequence is 13 residues long. The V end lost 5 bases, the J end lost 0 bases, and 7 bases lay between the germline ends.

The chain has TRBV7-9 and TRBJ1-2, with D perhaps matching TRBD1 (6 bases). Germline lookup yields CDR1 SEHNR and CDR2 FQNEAQ (reference sequence). With 5 bases removed from V and 3 bases from J, the gap between germline ends came to 16 bases. The CDR3 extends over 15 amino acids. CDR3 region: CASSQGQGRDYGYTF. The CDR3 nucleotides are TGTGCCAGCAGCCAGGGGCAGGGACGAGACTATGGCTACACCTTC.